This TCR beta chain was identified in a study of blood T cell repertoires in COVID-19. Study-wide background: Before being deemed recovered, Cohort 3 donors had two negative PCRs, clearance, or symptom resolution. T cells, B-cell-depleted T cells, or PBMCs provided the cDNA or gDNA that served as material. Sites across the United States, Italy and Spain contributed samples from acute and convalescent COVID-19.

V dropped 4 bases and J dropped 8; count of bases not matched to a gene: 6. The CDR3 loop spans 15 amino acids. CDR1 and CDR2 from the germline V gene are SGHRS and YFSETQ. Those who participated ranged in age from roughly 18 to 90 years and resided in approximately 26 US areas. The assay was immunoSEQ multiplex PCR, and TCRdb's table has in-frame clones only and misses some. The sample has hundreds of thousands of clones, 86% seen once. This clonotype was obtained from a woman aged 45-65 years in a cohort exposed to, infected with or recovered from COVID-19 (not recorded which). Sequencing was done on a sample of PBMCs or T cells enriched from blood (not recorded which). The chain combines TRBV5-1 with TRBJ2-1; 13 bases are a match to TRBD2. For the CDR3, the DNA is TGCGCCAGCAGCCAAGGGACTAGCGGGGTCTATGAGCAGTTCTTC. It encodes CASSQGTSGVYEQFF.